One and the same sample provided the 29 T cell receptor beta chains below, sequenced in a study of cytomegalovirus exposure and HLA in healthy donors. The PCR made use of 60 Vbeta and 13 Jbeta primers. Generated by immunoSEQ multiplex PCR, the TCRdb table keeps only in-frame clones and is missing some. The repertoire holds some 90,000 clones, with 70% to 85% as singletons. The specimen was PBMCs. The origin of the receptors is a human donor in good health.

The rearrangement joins TRBV6-1 to TRBJ1-2; D might be TRBD1 (6 bases). CDR3 length equals 13 residues. The V end lost 2 bases, the J end lost 7 bases, and 11 bases lay between the germline ends. Germline V lookup: CDR1 MNHNS, CDR2 SASEGT. CDR3: CASSEWGGGGYTF. The CDR3, as DNA: TGTGCCAGCAGTGAATGGGGGGGCGGTGGCTACACCTTC.

V and J are TRBV6-5 and TRBJ1-1, with D hard to call. With 0 bases removed from V and 2 bases from J, the gap between germline ends came to 7 bases. In germline, CDR1 is MNHEY, CDR2 SVGAGI. The CDR3 is 14 residues long. The CDR3 is CASSYSRVNTEAFF. CDR3 nucleotides: TGTGCCAGCAGTTACTCGAGGGTCAACACTGAAGCTTTCTTT.

This rearrangement joins TRBV18 to TRBJ1-5; 8 bases agree with TRBD1. Germline V gene data show CDR1 as KGHSH and CDR2 as LQKENI. V was pared by 6 bases and J by 6 bases, with 10 bases of the junction left unmatched. The CDR3 is made up of 15 amino acids. As DNA, the CDR3 is TGTGCCAGCTCGCCAGGACAGGGACTTACTCAGCCCCAGCATTTT. Translating it yields CASSPGQGLTQPQHF.

Remarks on this clone: Other nucleotide sequences from this sample produce the same CDR3. The CDR3 nucleotides are TGCGCCAGCAGCTTGGTCGGGGATGAGCAGTTCTTC. Protein sequence: CASSLVGDEQFF. V usage is TRBV5-1 and J usage is TRBJ2-1; D perhaps matches TRBD2 (5 bases). The V gene lost 0 bases and the J gene lost 8 bases, with 6 bases spanning the gap. Germline V gene sequence: CDR1 SGHRS, CDR2 YFSETQ. The CDR3 loop spans 12 amino acids.

This rearrangement joins TRBV7-9 to TRBJ2-3; 8 nucleotides align to TRBD2. V gave up 8 bases and J gave up 3 bases; unmatched junction bases: 4. Per the germline V gene, CDR1 is SEHNR and CDR2 is FQNEAQ (reference sequence). The CDR3 has 13 amino acids. CDR3 DNA sequence: TGTGCCAGCGGAAAGCGGGAGACAGATACGCAGTATTTT. Encoded protein: CASGKRETDTQYF.

This chain connects TRBV5-4 to TRBJ1-2, with D possibly matching TRBD1 (5 bases). The CDR3 contains 14 residues. Trimming shortened V by 0 bases and J by 4 bases, and 10 bases separated the two germline ends. Germline CDR1 SGHNT, CDR2 YYREEE (reference sequence). The CDR3 nucleotides read TGTGCCAGCAGCTTGGTCCAGGGCGCCTATGGCTACACCTTC. It is translated as CASSLVQGAYGYTF.

The V call is TRBV5-4, the J call TRBJ1-2, with TRBD1 as a possible D gene (6 bases). The CDR3 is 15 amino acids. The V end was cut by 4 bases, the J end by 0 bases, with 13 bases between. Germline assignment: CDR1 SGHNT and CDR2 YYREEE (reference sequence). The CDR3 DNA reads as TGTGCCAGCAGCCTACAGGGTTTAGCTAACTATGGCTACACCTTC. Translating it yields CASSLQGLANYGYTF.

V gene TRBV10-3 combines with J gene TRBJ1-1; possible D gene TRBD1, 6 bases. The germline V gene encodes CDR1 ENHRY and CDR2 SYGVKD. This CDR3 region has 14 residues. V gave up 3 bases and J gave up 1 base, with 9 bases separating them. CDR3 amino acids: CAISDVQGNTEAFF. The CDR3 coding sequence is TGTGCCATCAGTGACGTACAGGGGAACACTGAAGCTTTCTTT.

J is TRBJ1-1 and V is TRBV7-2, with D unresolved. The CDR3 spans 15 residues. Germline V gives CDR1 SGHTA, CDR2 FQGNSA. V lost 5 bases, J lost 1 base, and 14 bases lay in between. The CDR3 DNA reads as TGTGCCAGCAGCCCGATTCAGACGGGGAACACTGAAGCTTTCTTT. This sequence encodes CASSPIQTGNTEAFF.

The chain carries TRBV28 and TRBJ2-7, with 8 bases lining up with TRBD2. The CDR3 is made up of 15 amino acids. Germline loops: CDR1 MDHEN, CDR2 SYDVKM. J was trimmed by 1 base and V by 2 bases; bases with no gene match: 4. DNA for the CDR3: TGTGCCAGCAGTTTACGGGGGGGACAATCCTACGAGCAGTACTTC. Translated, it gives CASSLRGGQSYEQYF.

The rearrangement joins TRBV7-3 to TRBJ2-1, with D perhaps TRBD2 (5 bases). V was shortened by 5 bases and J by 8 bases, with 16 bases between the two germline ends. CDR3 length equals 14 residues. From germline, CDR1 is SGHTA and CDR2 FQGTGA. As DNA, the CDR3 is TGTGCCAGCAGCCTTTCGTGGGGAGCGGATGAGCAGTTCTTC. Protein: CASSLSWGADEQFF.

The CDR3 nucleotides are TGTGCCAGCAGTCCGACAGGGGGGGTTAGTCAGCCCCAGCATTTT. Translation gives CASSPTGGVSQPQHF. The chain links TRBV27 to TRBJ1-5; 9 bases align to TRBD1. V dropped 5 bases and J dropped 6; count of bases not matched to a gene: 8. There are 15 residues in the CDR3. CDR1 is MNHEY, CDR2 SMNVEV, per germline (reference sequence).

The chain is built from TRBV6-4 and TRBJ2-4; weak D call: TRBD2 (5 bases). The CDR3 extends over 13 amino acids. CDR1 and CDR2 (germline): MRHNA, SNTAGT. V was trimmed by 0 bases and J by 9 bases, leaving 9 bases between them. The CDR3 DNA is TGTGCCAGCAGTGACTCGGAAGAGGGCATTCAGTACTTC. It encodes CASSDSEEGIQYF.

As DNA, the CDR3 is TGTGCCAGCAGCCCCGGACAGGGTATGGAGACCCAGTACTTC. This translates into CASSPGQGMETQYF. The chain recombines TRBV11-3 with TRBJ2-5; 8 positions match TRBD1. The CDR3 has 14 residues. V lost 5 bases and J lost 5; bases outside the gene matches: 7. Germline V lookup: CDR1 SGHNT, CDR2 YENEEA.

The V gene is TRBV7-2, the J gene TRBJ1-1, with 10 positions matching TRBD1. Trimming at V came to 5 bases and at J to 11 bases, leaving 5 bases not matched to a gene. The V gene's germline CDR1 is SGHTA and CDR2 FQGNSA. The CDR3 totals 12 residues. This CDR3 reads CASSPRDRGAFF. Here the CDR3 DNA reads TGTGCCAGCAGCCCTAGGGACAGGGGTGCTTTCTTT.

The chain is built from TRBV7-9 and TRBJ1-4; perhaps TRBD1 as D (5 bases). V was cut by 4 bases and J by 8 bases, with 14 bases left in between. The CDR3 spans 14 residues. Germline CDR1 SEHNR, CDR2 FQNEAQ (reference sequence). CDR3: CASSSSQGREKLFF. CDR3 bases: TGTGCCAGCAGCTCTAGTCAGGGTCGGGAAAAACTGTTTTTT.

This clone has a single count. V and J are TRBV6-6 and TRBJ2-3, with 9 bases identical to TRBD2. CDR1 and CDR2 from the germline V gene are MNHNY and SVGAGI (reference sequence). This CDR3 is 16 amino acids long. Trimming cost V 6 bases and J 9 bases; bases outside gene matches: 16. The CDR3 is CASRKNSGGWTGTQYF. CDR3 sequence (DNA): TGTGCCAGCAGGAAAAATAGCGGGGGATGGACAGGCACGCAGTATTTT.

This clone has just a few counts. The chain has TRBV19 and TRBJ2-1; TRBD2 matches 7 bases. In germline, CDR1 is LNHDA, CDR2 SQIVND (reference sequence). The CDR3 totals 14 residues. J was trimmed by 2 bases and V by 6 bases; bases with no gene match: 4. In DNA, the CDR3 is TGTGCCAGTAGGCTAGCGGAGACCTACAATGAGCAGTTCTTC. Amino acids: CASRLAETYNEQFF.

The rearrangement links TRBV4-2 to TRBJ1-6, with 10 bases identical to TRBD1. The germline CDR1 and CDR2 sequences are LGHNA and YNFKEQ. V was pared by 3 bases and J by 7 bases, with 6 bases of the junction left unmatched. This CDR3 has 16 residues. The CDR3 spells CASSHAGTGENSPLHF. As DNA, the CDR3 is TGTGCCAGCAGCCACGCCGGGACAGGGGAGAATTCACCCCTCCACTTT.

V and J are TRBV4-1 and TRBJ1-5; D is perhaps TRBD1 (5 bases). The CDR3 loop spans 15 amino acids. V was shortened by 4 bases and J by 6 bases, with 16 bases between the two germline ends. The germline V gene encodes CDR1 MGHRA and CDR2 YSYEKL. Written as DNA, the CDR3 is TGCGCCAGCAGCCGCATACTCGGGGGGGGTCAGCCCCAGCATTTT. Translation gives CASSRILGGGQPQHF.

CDR3 loop: CASGQRATDTQYF. CDR3 coding DNA: TGTGCCAGCGGGCAGCGGGCGACAGATACGCAGTATTTT. The chain links TRBV27 to TRBJ2-3; D is possibly TRBD2 (6 bases). There are 13 residues in the CDR3. The V end was cut by 8 bases, the J end by 3 bases, with 12 bases between. Germline V CDR1 and CDR2: MNHEY, SMNVEV (reference sequence).

This clone was detected only a few times. This chain links TRBV19 with TRBJ2-1; tentative D call: TRBD1 (5 bases). Germline CDR1 LNHDA, CDR2 SQIVND (reference sequence). The ends were cut back, 5 bases at V and 3 bases at J, with 5 bases in the middle. This CDR3 is 12 amino acids long. The CDR3 here is CASSQGYNEQFF. Written as DNA, the CDR3 is TGTGCCAGTAGTCAGGGCTACAATGAGCAGTTCTTC.

This chain's CDR3 is CASSLAVRTSGGRSLGTSETQYF. The CDR3 bases are TGCGCCAGCAGCTTGGCCGTGAGGACTAGCGGGGGCCGGTCGCTTGGAACTTCAGAGACCCAGTACTTC. This chain uses TRBV5-1 with TRBJ2-5; 13 bases line up with TRBD2. In germline, CDR1 is SGHRS, CDR2 YFSETQ. The CDR3 length is 23 residues. Unmatched junction bases numbered 24, after V lost 0 bases and J lost 4 bases.

This chain joins TRBV5-1 and TRBJ2-5; TRBD2 matches at 7 bases. The germline gives CDR1 SGHRS, CDR2 YFSETQ. V shed 3 bases, J shed 2 bases, and the junction held 4 bases outside the gene matches. This CDR3 is 14 amino acids long. The CDR3 spells CASSSRGLQETQYF. The CDR3 nucleotides read TGCGCCAGCAGCTCGAGGGGACTACAAGAGACCCAGTACTTC.

CDR3 protein: CASSLGHSPLGYGYTF. CDR3 sequence (DNA): TGTGCCAGCAGCTTGGGACATTCCCCCTTGGGCTATGGCTACACCTTC. The rearrangement links TRBV12-1 to TRBJ1-2; the table gives TRBD1 as D, unverified against the DNA. TRBV12-1 is a pseudogene locus. The CDR3 spans 16 residues.

This rearrangement joins TRBV5-1 to TRBJ2-7; 12 nucleotides align to TRBD2. V dropped 4 bases and J dropped 6; count of bases not matched to a gene: 14. This CDR3 is 17 amino acids long. CDR1 and CDR2 from the germline V gene are SGHRS and YFSETQ. The CDR3 protein is CASSLLGRLAGGGEQYF. Here the CDR3 DNA reads TGCGCCAGCAGCCTACTTGGTCGCCTAGCGGGAGGGGGCGAGCAGTACTTC.

In DNA form, the CDR3 reads TGTGCCAGCAGTGAAGGGAGCGGGAGGGAGGTTGAGACCCAGTACTTC. This codes for CASSEGSGREVETQYF. The chain is built from TRBV25-1 and TRBJ2-5, with 10 bases aligning to TRBD2. Germline CDR1 reads MGHDK; CDR2 reads SYGVNS. CDR3 length equals 16 residues. V was pared by 2 bases and J by 5 bases, with 8 bases of the junction left unmatched.

The gene calls are TRBV18 and TRBJ2-2; 9 bases match TRBD1. Trimming removed 0 bases from V and 6 bases from J; junction bases left unmatched: 5. The CDR3 extends over 16 amino acids. CDR1 and CDR2 from the germline V gene are KGHSH and LQKENI. CDR3 bases: TGTGCCAGCTCACCACCGGGACAGGGAGGTCCCGGGGAGCTGTTTTTT. It specifies CASSPPGQGGPGELFF.

This clone was counted between two and nine times. This rearrangement joins TRBV6-5 to TRBJ1-4, with a possible D match to TRBD1 (5 bases). The V end lost 5 bases, the J end lost 8 bases, and 15 bases lay between the germline ends. There are 14 residues in the CDR3. The germline V gene encodes CDR1 MNHEY and CDR2 SVGAGI. Here the CDR3 DNA reads TGTGCCAGCAGTCTAACGGGGGTCGGGGAAAAACTGTTTTTT. It yields the protein CASSLTGVGEKLFF.